One and the same sample provided the 18 T cell receptor beta chains below, sequenced in a study of cytomegalovirus exposure and HLA in healthy donors. The PCR ran on 60 Vbeta and 13 Jbeta primers. Libraries were prepared by immunoSEQ multiplex PCR; TCRdb keeps only in-frame clonotypes and omits some of them. The table records more than 150,000 clones, approximately 84% of them present only once. The specimen sequenced was PBMCs. These receptors all stem from a woman aged 50 to 65 in good health and CMV-seropositive.

The chain recombines TRBV5-1 with TRBJ2-5; no clear D gene. In germline, CDR1 is SGHRS, CDR2 YFSETQ. Trimming removed 4 bases at V and 2 bases at J, with 12 bases between. This CDR3 has 14 residues. The CDR3 loop reads CASSPVTPQETQYF. The CDR3 nucleotides are TGCGCCAGCAGCCCGGTGACACCTCAAGAGACCCAGTACTTC.

The chain couples TRBV9 to TRBJ2-5; 10 positions match TRBD2. V trimming: 0 bases; J trimming: 5 bases; junction bases outside the gene matches: 4. The CDR3 runs 15 residues. The germline V gene encodes CDR1 SGDLS and CDR2 YYNGEE. CDR3 region: CASSVVPSGSETQYF. The CDR3 region has the DNA TGTGCCAGCAGCGTAGTTCCTAGCGGGAGCGAGACCCAGTACTTC.

The V and J genes are TRBV19 and TRBJ1-2; 7 bases fit TRBD1. From germline, CDR1 is LNHDA and CDR2 SQIVND (reference sequence). CDR3 length: 14 amino acids. The V and J ends lost 3 bases and 5 bases, in that order; junction bases with no gene match: 6. The CDR3 region is CASSIGQGEYGYTF. For the CDR3, the DNA is TGTGCCAGTAGTATCGGGCAGGGGGAATATGGCTACACCTTC.

In its sample, this clone was seen a few times. The chain joins TRBV11-3 to TRBJ2-5; 7 bases are shared with TRBD2. Germline V gene lookup returns CDR1 SGHNT and CDR2 YENEEA. The length of the CDR3 is 14 residues. With V trimmed by 3 bases and J by 7 bases, 8 bases remained unmatched. As DNA, the CDR3 is TGTGCCAGCAGCTTCGGGGGGAGGGAAGGGACCCAGTACTTC. Translated: CASSFGGREGTQYF. Using reference TRBV11-3 and TRBJ2-5 for the parts outside the CDR3, the full variable domain is EAGVVQSPRYKIIEKKQPVAFWCNPISGHNTLYWYLQNLGQGPELLIRYENEEAVDDSQLPKDRFSAERLKGVDSTLKIQPAELGDSAVYLCASSFGGREGTQYFGPGTRLLVL.

The table lists this clone with a count of one. J is TRBJ2-1 and V is TRBV6-1; D perhaps matches TRBD2 (5 bases). Trimming took 8 bases from V and 4 from J, leaving 15 bases between them. Germline V CDR1 and CDR2: MNHNS, SASEGT. This CDR3 region has 14 residues. Written as DNA, the CDR3 is TGTGCCAGCGGAACGGACTGGGCTTACAATGAGCAGTTCTTC. It encodes CASGTDWAYNEQFF.

The chain links TRBV25-1 to TRBJ2-3, with TRBD2 matching over 8 bases. Germline CDR1 MGHDK, CDR2 SYGVNS. V dropped 3 bases and J dropped 2; count of bases not matched to a gene: 10. The length of the CDR3 is 17 residues. CDR3 coding DNA: TGTGCCAGCAGTGATCCCCGGGGGGGACACAACACAGATACGCAGTATTTT. The encoded protein is CASSDPRGGHNTDTQYF.

The chain joins TRBV5-1 to TRBJ1-1; 7 nucleotides line up with TRBD1. Trimming at V came to 3 bases and at J to 11 bases, leaving 16 bases not matched to a gene. CDR1 and CDR2 (germline): SGHRS, YFSETQ. CDR3 length: 15 residues. DNA for the CDR3: TGCGCCAGCAGCTGGGGGACAGAGCGGAATGAAGTGGCTTTCTTT. Translation gives CASSWGTERNEVAFF.

The gene calls are TRBV28 and TRBJ1-1, with D possibly matching TRBD1 (5 bases). The CDR3 contains 14 residues. Germline V gene lookup returns CDR1 MDHEN and CDR2 SYDVKM. Trimming stripped 5 bases from V and 4 bases from J, with 14 bases between. In DNA form, the CDR3 reads TGTGCCAGCAGTCCTGCCTTGGGACTCACTGAAGCTTTCTTT. Translated, it gives CASSPALGLTEAFF.

The chain has TRBV19 and TRBJ2-7, with 9 nucleotides matching TRBD1. J lost 2 bases, V lost 5 bases, and 4 bases had no gene match. Germline-derived CDR1 and CDR2 are LNHDA and SQIVND (reference sequence). This CDR3 region has 14 residues. The CDR3 DNA reads TGTGCCAGTAGTCTCGGGACAGGGACCTACGAGCAGTACTTC. The encoded protein is CASSLGTGTYEQYF.

The genes are TRBV6-1 and TRBJ2-7, with D perhaps matching TRBD1 (7 bases). V lost 3 bases and J lost 6, with 12 bases in between. The CDR3 sequence is 13 residues long. Germline loops: CDR1 MNHNS, CDR2 SASEGT. CDR3 amino acids: CASSDDREAEQYF. CDR3 nucleotide sequence: TGTGCCAGCAGTGACGACAGGGAGGCCGAGCAGTACTTC.

This clone turned up a few times. The rearrangement links TRBV19 to TRBJ1-2, with TRBD1 as a possible D gene (6 bases). Germline V gene lookup returns CDR1 LNHDA and CDR2 SQIVND (reference sequence). Trimming pared 5 bases from V and 2 bases from J, leaving 18 bases between. The CDR3 contains 16 residues. The CDR3 DNA sequence: TGTGCCAGTAGTCAAAAGGGCAGGGGTTGGAACTATGGCTACACCTTC. It codes for CASSQKGRGWNYGYTF.

The rearrangement uses TRBV19 and TRBJ1-5, with 7 bases aligning to TRBD1. This CDR3 comprises 15 residues. Germline-derived CDR1 and CDR2 are LNHDA and SQIVND (reference sequence). J was trimmed by 1 base and V by 5 bases; bases with no gene match: 5. CDR3 residues: CASSFDRASNQPQHF. As DNA, the CDR3 is TGTGCCAGTAGTTTCGACAGGGCGAGCAATCAGCCCCAGCATTTT.

The chain joins TRBV9 to TRBJ2-3; maybe TRBD1 (6 bases). Per germline, CDR1 SGDLS and CDR2 YYNGEE. V was cut by 3 bases and J by 0 bases, with 17 bases left in between. CDR3 length: 17 amino acids. The CDR3: CASSGTGFSASTDTQYF. Written as DNA, the CDR3 is TGTGCCAGCAGCGGAACAGGGTTTTCCGCTAGCACAGATACGCAGTATTTT.

Regarding this clone: Compared with germline, one end of the junction differs, possibly owing to a read error. The chain recombines TRBV7-7 with TRBJ2-2, with TRBD2 matching over 8 bases. The CDR3 runs to 15 residues. Looked up from germline, CDR1 is SSHAT and CDR2 is FNYEAQ (reference sequence). The CDR3 protein is CASSAREAGTGELFF. CDR3 nucleotides: TGTGCTAGCAGCGCGCGGGAGGCGGGCACCGGGGAGCTGTTTTTT. The variable domain in full, with the rest retrieved from reference TRBV7-7 and TRBJ2-2, is GAGVSQSPRYKVTKRGQDVTLRCDPISSHATLYWYQQALGQGPEFLTYFNYEAQPDKSGLPSDRFSAERPEGSISTLTIQRTEQRDSAMYRCASSAREAGTGELFFGEGSRLTVL.

Notes on this clone: In the same sample, other DNA sequences code for this CDR3. The gene calls are TRBV28 and TRBJ1-1; TRBD1 is a possible D gene (6 bases). Germline CDR1 and CDR2: MDHEN and SYDVKM. V was pared by 4 bases and J by 2 bases, with 11 bases between. This CDR3 has 14 residues. The CDR3 nucleotides read TGTGCCAGCAGTTCCGGGGGGCTCAACACTGAAGCTTTCTTT. Its protein is CASSSGGLNTEAFF.

In DNA, the CDR3 is TGTGCCAGCAGCTTAGCCGGCAGGGCCTATGGCTACACCTTC. This codes for CASSLAGRAYGYTF. V usage is TRBV7-2 and J usage is TRBJ1-2, with TRBD1 as a possible D gene (5 bases). CDR3 size: 14 residues. In germline, CDR1 is SGHTA, CDR2 FQGNSA. V lost 0 bases, J lost 4 bases, and 9 bases lay in between.

The chain is built from TRBV6-4 and TRBJ1-1, with D unresolved. The CDR3 has 13 residues. V was clipped by 8 bases and J by 6 bases, with 16 bases between them. CDR1 and CDR2 from the germline V gene are MRHNA and SNTAGT. CDR3 residues: CASRMERGAEAFF. Written as DNA, the CDR3 is TGTGCCAGCCGAATGGAACGCGGGGCTGAAGCTTTCTTT.

This chain's CDR3 is CASSLTYRDTEAFF. As DNA, the CDR3 is TGCGCCAGCAGCCTCACCTACAGGGACACTGAAGCTTTCTTT. V gene TRBV4-3 combines with J gene TRBJ1-1; D is perhaps TRBD1 (6 bases). The CDR3 is 14 amino acids. V shed 4 bases and J shed 3 bases, with 12 bases lying between them. Germline loops: CDR1 LGHNA, CDR2 YSLEER.